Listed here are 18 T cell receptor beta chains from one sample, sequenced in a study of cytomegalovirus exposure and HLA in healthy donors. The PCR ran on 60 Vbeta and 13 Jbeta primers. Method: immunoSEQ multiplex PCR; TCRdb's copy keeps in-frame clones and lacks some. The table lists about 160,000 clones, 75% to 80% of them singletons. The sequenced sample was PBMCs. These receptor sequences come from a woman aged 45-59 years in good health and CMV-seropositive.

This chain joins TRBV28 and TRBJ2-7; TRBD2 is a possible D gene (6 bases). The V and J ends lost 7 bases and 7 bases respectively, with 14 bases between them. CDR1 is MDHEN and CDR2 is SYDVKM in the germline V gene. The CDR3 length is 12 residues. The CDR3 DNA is TGTGCCAGCACTCCTCTTGGGGGGGAGCAGTACTTC. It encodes CASTPLGGEQYF.

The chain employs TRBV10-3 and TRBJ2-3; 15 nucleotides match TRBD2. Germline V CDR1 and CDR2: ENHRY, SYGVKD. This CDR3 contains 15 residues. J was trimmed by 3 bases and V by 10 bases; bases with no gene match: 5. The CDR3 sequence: CATRTSGGVTDTQYF. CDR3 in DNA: TGTGCCACCAGGACTAGCGGGGGGGTTACAGATACGCAGTATTTT.

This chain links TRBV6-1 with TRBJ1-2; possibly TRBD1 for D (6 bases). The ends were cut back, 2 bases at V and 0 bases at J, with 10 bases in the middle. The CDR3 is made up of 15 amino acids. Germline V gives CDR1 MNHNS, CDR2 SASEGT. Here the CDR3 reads CASSENPGANYGYTF. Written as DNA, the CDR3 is TGTGCCAGCAGTGAAAACCCAGGGGCTAACTATGGCTACACCTTC.

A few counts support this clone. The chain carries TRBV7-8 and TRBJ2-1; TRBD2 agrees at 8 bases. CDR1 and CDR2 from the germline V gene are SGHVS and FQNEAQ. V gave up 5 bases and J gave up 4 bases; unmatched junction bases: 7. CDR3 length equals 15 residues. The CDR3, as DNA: TGTGCCAGCAGCAGGATTAGCGGGGATTACAATGAGCAGTTCTTC. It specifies CASSRISGDYNEQFF.

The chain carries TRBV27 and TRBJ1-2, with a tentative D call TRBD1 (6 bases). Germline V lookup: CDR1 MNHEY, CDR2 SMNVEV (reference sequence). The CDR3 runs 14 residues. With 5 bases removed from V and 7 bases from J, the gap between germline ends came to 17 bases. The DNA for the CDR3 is TGTGCCAGCAGTCAAGCCGACACAGGGAGTGGCTACACCTTC. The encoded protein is CASSQADTGSGYTF.

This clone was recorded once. CDR3 sequence: CASSYGQGNQPQHF. The CDR3 DNA is TGTGCCAGCAGTTACGGACAGGGCAATCAGCCCCAGCATTTT. The rearrangement uses TRBV6-5 and TRBJ1-5, with 7 bases aligning to TRBD1. Trimming cost V 2 bases and J 2 bases; bases outside gene matches: 0. The CDR3 extends over 14 amino acids. Germline CDR1 reads MNHEY; CDR2 reads SVGAGI.

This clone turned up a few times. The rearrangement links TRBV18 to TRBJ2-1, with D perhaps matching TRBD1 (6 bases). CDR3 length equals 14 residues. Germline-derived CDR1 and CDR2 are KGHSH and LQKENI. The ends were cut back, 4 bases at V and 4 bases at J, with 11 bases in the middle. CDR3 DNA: TGTGCCAGCTCACGACAGGCAATTTACAATGAGCAGTTCTTC. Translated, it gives CASSRQAIYNEQFF. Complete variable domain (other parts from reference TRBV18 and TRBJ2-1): NAGVMQNPRHLVRRRGQEARLRCSPMKGHSHVYWYRQLPEEGLKFMVYLQKENIIDESGMPKERFSAEFPKEGPSILRIQQVVRGDSAAYFCASSRQAIYNEQFFGPGTRLTVL.

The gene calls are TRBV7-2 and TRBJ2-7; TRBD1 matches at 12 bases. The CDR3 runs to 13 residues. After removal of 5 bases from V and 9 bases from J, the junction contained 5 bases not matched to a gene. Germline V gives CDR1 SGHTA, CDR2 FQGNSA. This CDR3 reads CASSQGQGALQYF. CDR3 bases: TGTGCCAGCAGCCAGGGACAGGGGGCCTTGCAGTACTTC.

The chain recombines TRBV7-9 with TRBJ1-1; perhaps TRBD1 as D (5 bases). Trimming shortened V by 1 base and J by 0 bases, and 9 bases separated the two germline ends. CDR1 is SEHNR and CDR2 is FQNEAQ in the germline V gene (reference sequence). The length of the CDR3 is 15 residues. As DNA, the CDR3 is TGTGCCAGCAGCTTAGATCTGACAGTGAACACTGAAGCTTTCTTT. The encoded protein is CASSLDLTVNTEAFF.

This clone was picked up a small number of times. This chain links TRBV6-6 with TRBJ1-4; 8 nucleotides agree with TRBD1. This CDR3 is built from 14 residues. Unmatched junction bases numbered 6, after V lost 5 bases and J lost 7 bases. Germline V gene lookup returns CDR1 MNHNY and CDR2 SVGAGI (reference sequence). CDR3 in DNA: TGTGCCAGCAGTCCCAGGGGGCTCGGTGAAAAACTGTTTTTT. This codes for CASSPRGLGEKLFF.

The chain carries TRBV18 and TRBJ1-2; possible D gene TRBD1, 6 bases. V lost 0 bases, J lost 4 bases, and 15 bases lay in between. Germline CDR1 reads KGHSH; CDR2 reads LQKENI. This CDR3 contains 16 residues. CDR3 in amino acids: CASSPPPGETLYGYTF. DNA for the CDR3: TGTGCCAGCTCACCACCTCCAGGGGAGACGCTCTATGGCTACACCTTC. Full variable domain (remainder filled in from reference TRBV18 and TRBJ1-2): NAGVMQNPRHLVRRRGQEARLRCSPMKGHSHVYWYRQLPEEGLKFMVYLQKENIIDESGMPKERFSAEFPKEGPSILRIQQVVRGDSAAYFCASSPPPGETLYGYTFGSGTRLTVV.

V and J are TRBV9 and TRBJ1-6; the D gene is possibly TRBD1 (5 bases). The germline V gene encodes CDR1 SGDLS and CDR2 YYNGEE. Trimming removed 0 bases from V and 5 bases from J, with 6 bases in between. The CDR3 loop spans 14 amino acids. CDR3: CASSVGGDNSPLHF. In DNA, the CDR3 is TGTGCCAGCAGCGTAGGGGGGGATAATTCACCCCTCCACTTT.

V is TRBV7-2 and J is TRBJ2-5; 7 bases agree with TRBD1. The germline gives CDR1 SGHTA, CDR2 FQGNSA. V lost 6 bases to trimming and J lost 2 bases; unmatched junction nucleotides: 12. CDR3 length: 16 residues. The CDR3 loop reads CASSIGGSTLQETQYF. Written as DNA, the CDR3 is TGTGCCAGCAGTATAGGGGGCAGCACTTTACAAGAGACCCAGTACTTC.

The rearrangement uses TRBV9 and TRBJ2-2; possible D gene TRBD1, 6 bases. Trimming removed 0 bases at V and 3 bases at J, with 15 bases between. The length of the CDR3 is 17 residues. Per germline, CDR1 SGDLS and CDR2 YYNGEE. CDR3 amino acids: CASSVGWAAGDTGELFF. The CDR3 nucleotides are TGTGCCAGCAGCGTAGGTTGGGCGGCAGGGGACACCGGGGAGCTGTTTTTT.

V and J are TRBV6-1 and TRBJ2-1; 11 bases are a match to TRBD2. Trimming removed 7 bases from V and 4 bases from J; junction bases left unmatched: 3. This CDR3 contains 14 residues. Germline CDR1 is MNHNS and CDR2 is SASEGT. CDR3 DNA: TGTGCCAGCAAGACTAGCGGGGCTTACAATGAGCAGTTCTTC. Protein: CASKTSGAYNEQFF.

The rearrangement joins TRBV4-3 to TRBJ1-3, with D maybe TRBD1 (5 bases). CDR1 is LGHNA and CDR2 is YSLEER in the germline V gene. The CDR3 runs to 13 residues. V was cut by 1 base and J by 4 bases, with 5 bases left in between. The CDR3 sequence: CASSQGQGNTIYF. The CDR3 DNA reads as TGCGCCAGCAGCCAAGGACAGGGAAACACCATATATTTT.

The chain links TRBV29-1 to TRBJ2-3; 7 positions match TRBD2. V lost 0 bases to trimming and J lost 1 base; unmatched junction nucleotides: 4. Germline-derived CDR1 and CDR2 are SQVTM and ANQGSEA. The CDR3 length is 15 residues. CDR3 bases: TGCAGCGTTGAAGATAGCACTAGCGGCACAGATACGCAGTATTTT. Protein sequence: CSVEDSTSGTDTQYF.

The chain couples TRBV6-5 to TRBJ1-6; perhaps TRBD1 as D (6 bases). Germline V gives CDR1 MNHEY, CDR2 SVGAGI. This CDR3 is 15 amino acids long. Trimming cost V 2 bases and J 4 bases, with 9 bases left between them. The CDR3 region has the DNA TGTGCCAGCAGTTACGGGACACCGTATAATTCACCCCTCCACTTT. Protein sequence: CASSYGTPYNSPLHF.